The present entry profiles one T cell receptor beta chain with its context. The germline V gene has CDR1 MNHNY and CDR2 SVGAGI (reference sequence). Losses at the gene ends were 2 bases for V and 7 bases for J; bases not matched to a gene: 1. The CDR3 has 15 residues. TCRdb keeps only in-frame clones here, not all; method: immunoSEQ multiplex PCR. The sample holds about 87,000 clones, 84% seen once. The data were taken from a study of PD-L1 blockade in urothelial cancer. Turning to the study itself: Blood yielded a median of around 140,000 T cells per sample.

Time point given: pretreatment peripheral blood. This receptor was identified in a man in his sixties with urothelial cancer. The chain links TRBV6-6 to TRBJ2-1, with 14 bases lining up with TRBD2. Sequenced material: PBMCs, taken around atezolizumab (anti-PD-L1) treatment. As DNA, the CDR3 is TGTGCCAGCAGTTACGGACTAGCGGGGGGTAATGAGCAGTTCTTC. It codes for CASSYGLAGGNEQFF.